Sequencing of this T cell receptor beta chain was carried out in a study of cytomegalovirus exposure and HLA in healthy donors. General observations from the study: Using the classifier, cytomegalovirus status was reportedly diagnosed with high specificity and sensitivity. Reports state that TCR beta sequences accurately predicted most subjects' HLA-A and HLA-B alleles. CMV antigen specificity of three CMV-associated chains was confirmed in vitro.

PCR amplification relied on 60 Vbeta primers (plus 13 Jbeta primers). TCRdb's copy holds only in-frame clones and misses some; the assay was immunoSEQ multiplex PCR. Found here are over 120,000 clones, approximately 63% of them singletons; the top ten hold roughly 2%. CDR1 is MNHEY, CDR2 SVGAGI, per germline. The CDR3 runs 13 residues. The V and J ends lost 6 bases and 5 bases, in that order; junction bases with no gene match: 6. This clone turned up a few times. Its target is not known. All the people who gave samples were healthy bone marrow donors. The chain has TRBV6-5 and TRBJ2-7; 8 positions agree with TRBD1. The sample consisted of PBMCs. This sequence originates from a woman aged 55-69 years in good health and CMV-seropositive. CDR3 region: CASRRTGRNEQYF. The CDR3 nucleotides are TGTGCCAGCAGGCGGACAGGGAGGAACGAGCAGTACTTC.